This T cell receptor beta chain was captured in a study of cytomegalovirus exposure and HLA in healthy donors. A multiplex PCR was run with 60 Vbeta primers and 13 Jbeta primers. Profiling relied on immunoSEQ multiplex PCR, and the TCRdb table lists in-frame clones only, not all of them. Among 120,000 or so clones listed, 80% were seen once. The receptor's source is a female donor in good health and CMV-seropositive. Sequences were obtained from PBMCs.

CDR3 coding DNA: TGTGCCAGCAGCAAAGCCATGGCAGGGAGGTTTAATGAAGCTTTCTTT. This sequence encodes CASSKAMAGRFNEAFF. The chain joins TRBV21-1 to TRBJ1-1. TRBV21-1 is given as a pseudogene. This CDR3 spans 16 amino acids.